This TCR beta chain is from a study of T cell responses to AZD1222 COVID-19 vaccine. Findings and limits, study-wide: None of the repertoires were sampled until the peak T cell response had passed. Reports say nearly half of spike-specific TCRs go after unmutated variant regions. Only a handful of AZD1222 recipients, more than five in all, had baseline seropositivity.

By sample share, this clone is medium-sized. The antigen is unknown. Profiled with immunoSEQ multiplex PCR; TCRdb holds only in-frame clones, not every one. The sample includes about 150,000 clones, under 95% of them seen just once. The sequence was collected from an adult who received the AZD1222 COVID-19 vaccine. The sequences come from peripheral blood, collected 28 days after the second AZD1222 dose.

CDR3 loop: CASSQTGYGYTF. The DNA for the CDR3 is TGTGCCAGCAGCCAAACCGGGTATGGCTACACCTTC. The rearrangement links TRBV3-1 (or the pseudogene TRBV3-2) to TRBJ1-2; D is uncertain. CDR1 is LGHDT, CDR2 YNNKEL, per germline (reference sequence). The CDR3 loop spans 12 amino acids. Trimming cost V 2 bases and J 5 bases, with 6 bases left between them.